This TCR beta chain was sequenced for a study of immune cell composition in non-small cell lung cancer. CDR1 and CDR2 from the germline V gene are SGHDT and YYEEEE. Trimming shortened V by 4 bases and J by 7 bases, and 18 bases separated the two germline ends. The length of the CDR3 is 14 residues. Normal lung sampling was at least 3 cm from the tumour, as distant as possible. Clones were read by immunoSEQ multiplex PCR, and TCRdb kept only the in-frame ones, dropping some. Of approximately 3,000 clones in the sample, over 60% were seen once. A note on this clone: Antigen: not known.

Findings and limits, study-wide: Tumour TCR-beta clonality showed no significant link to smoking pack-years.

The chain combines TRBV5-6 with TRBJ2-7; perhaps TRBD1 as D (6 bases). Specimen: non-adjacent lung tissue. The source of this sequence is a human donor with non-small cell lung cancer. The CDR3 sequence: CASSPGTLGREQYF. The CDR3, as DNA: TGTGCCAGCAGCCCCGGGACACTGGGAAGAGAGCAGTACTTC. Filled out from reference TRBV5-6 and TRBJ2-7, the complete variable domain reads DAGVTQSPTHLIKTRGQQVTLRCSPKSGHDTVSWYQQALGQGPQFIFQYYEEEERQRGNFPDRFSGHQFPNYSSELNVNALLLGDSALYLCASSPGTLGREQYFGPGTRLTVT.